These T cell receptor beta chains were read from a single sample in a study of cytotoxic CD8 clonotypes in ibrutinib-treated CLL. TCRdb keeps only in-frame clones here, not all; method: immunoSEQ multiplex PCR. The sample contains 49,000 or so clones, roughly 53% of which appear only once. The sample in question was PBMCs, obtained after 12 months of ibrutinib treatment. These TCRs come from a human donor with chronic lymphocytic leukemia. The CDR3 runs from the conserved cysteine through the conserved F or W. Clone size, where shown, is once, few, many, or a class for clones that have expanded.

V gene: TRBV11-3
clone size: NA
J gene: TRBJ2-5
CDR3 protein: CASSQQGGETQYF

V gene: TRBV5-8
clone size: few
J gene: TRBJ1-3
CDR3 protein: CASSLGASFSGNTIYF

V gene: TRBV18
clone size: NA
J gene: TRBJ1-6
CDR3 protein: CASSQSTGRDSPLHF

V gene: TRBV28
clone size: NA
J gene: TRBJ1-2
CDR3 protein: CASSSGTGLVYGYTF

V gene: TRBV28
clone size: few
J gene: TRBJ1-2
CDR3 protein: CASSADSRGSKDGYTF

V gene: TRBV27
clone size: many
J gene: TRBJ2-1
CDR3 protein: CASRGGRSYNEQFF

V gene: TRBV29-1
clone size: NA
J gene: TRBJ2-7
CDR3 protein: CSVEDPNRGYEQYF

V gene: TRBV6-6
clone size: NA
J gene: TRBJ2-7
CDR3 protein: CASSFGDRGREQYF

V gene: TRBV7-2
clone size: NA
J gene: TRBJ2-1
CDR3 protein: CASSLPPGYNEQFF

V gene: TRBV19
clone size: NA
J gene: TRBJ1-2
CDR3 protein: CASRREANYGYTF

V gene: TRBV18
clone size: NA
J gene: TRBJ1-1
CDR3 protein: CASSPGANRGNTEAFF

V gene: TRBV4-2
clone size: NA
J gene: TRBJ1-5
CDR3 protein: CASSQATGYNQPQHF

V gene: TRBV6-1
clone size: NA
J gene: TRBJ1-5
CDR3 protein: CASSGVQGNQPQHF

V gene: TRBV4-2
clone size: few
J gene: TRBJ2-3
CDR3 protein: CASSQGGTSPDTQYF

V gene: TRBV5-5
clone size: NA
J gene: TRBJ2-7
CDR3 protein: CASSKDWDRANEQYF

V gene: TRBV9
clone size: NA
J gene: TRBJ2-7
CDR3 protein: CASSVGVGSYEQYF

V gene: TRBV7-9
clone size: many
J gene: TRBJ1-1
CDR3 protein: CASSLPYYEAFF

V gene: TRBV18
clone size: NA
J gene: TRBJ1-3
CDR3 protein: CASSVQGFSGNTIYF

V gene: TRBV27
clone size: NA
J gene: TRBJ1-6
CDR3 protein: CASSTDRVRSPLHF

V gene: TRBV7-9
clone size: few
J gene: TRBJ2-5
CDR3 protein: CASSLLETQYF

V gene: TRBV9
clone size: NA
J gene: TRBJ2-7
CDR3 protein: CASSATPLGREQYF

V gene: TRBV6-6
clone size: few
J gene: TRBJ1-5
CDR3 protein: CASSYSGQGSQPQHF

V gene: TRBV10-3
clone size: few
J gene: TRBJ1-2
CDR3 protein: CALGTGSSNYGYTF

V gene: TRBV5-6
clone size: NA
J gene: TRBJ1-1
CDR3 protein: CASSPLGQGNTEAFF

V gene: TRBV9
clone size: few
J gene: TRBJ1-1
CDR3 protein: CASSVQGSNTEAFF

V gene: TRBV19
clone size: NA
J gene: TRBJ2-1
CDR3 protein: CASSIGLAGGSSYNEQFF

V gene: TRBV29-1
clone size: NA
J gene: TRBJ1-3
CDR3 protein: CSVAGGANTIYF

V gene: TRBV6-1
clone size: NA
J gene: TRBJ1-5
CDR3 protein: CASSAITGTVRYSNQPQHF

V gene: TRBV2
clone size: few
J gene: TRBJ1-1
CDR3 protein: CASSQGENTEAFF

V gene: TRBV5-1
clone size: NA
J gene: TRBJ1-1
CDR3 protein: CASSSGSMNTEAFF

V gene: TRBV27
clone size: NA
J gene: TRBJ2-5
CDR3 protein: CASFPFGLAGPAQETQYF

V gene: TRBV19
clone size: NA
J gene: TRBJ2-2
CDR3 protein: CASTGQGARELFF

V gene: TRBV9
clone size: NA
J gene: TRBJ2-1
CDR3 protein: CASSVGLAGVYEQFF

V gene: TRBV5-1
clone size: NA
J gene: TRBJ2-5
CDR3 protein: CASSSGRGQETQYF

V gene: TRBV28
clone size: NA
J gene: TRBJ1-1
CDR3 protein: CASSSYPRTGEDTEAFF

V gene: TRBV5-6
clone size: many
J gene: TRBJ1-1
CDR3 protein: CASSRTGDETEAFF

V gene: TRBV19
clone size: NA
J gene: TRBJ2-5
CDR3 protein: CASSITGLYQETQYF

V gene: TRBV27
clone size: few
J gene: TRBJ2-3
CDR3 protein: CASSFQDTQYF

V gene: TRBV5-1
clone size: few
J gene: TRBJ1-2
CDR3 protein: CASSLAGDLAEGYTF

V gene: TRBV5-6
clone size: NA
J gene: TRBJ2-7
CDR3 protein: CASSSLRGLQSSYEQYF

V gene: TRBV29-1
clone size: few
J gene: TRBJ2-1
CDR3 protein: CSVVELALSSYNEQFF

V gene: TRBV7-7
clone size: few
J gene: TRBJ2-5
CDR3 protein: CASSRAGAETQYF

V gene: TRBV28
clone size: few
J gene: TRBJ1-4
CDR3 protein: CLTGTGFGANEKLFF

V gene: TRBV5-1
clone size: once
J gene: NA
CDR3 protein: CASSQSSYEQYF

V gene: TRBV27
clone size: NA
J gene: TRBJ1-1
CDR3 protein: CASSLTGFTEAFF

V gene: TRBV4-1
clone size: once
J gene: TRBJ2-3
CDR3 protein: CASSQADRERDTQYF

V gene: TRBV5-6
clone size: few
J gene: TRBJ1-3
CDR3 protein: CASSLAGRGDSGNTIYF

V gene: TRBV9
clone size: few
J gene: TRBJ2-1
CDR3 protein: CASSVGGLAGGRGEQFF

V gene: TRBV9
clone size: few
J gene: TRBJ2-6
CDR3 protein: CASSATSETSGANVLTF